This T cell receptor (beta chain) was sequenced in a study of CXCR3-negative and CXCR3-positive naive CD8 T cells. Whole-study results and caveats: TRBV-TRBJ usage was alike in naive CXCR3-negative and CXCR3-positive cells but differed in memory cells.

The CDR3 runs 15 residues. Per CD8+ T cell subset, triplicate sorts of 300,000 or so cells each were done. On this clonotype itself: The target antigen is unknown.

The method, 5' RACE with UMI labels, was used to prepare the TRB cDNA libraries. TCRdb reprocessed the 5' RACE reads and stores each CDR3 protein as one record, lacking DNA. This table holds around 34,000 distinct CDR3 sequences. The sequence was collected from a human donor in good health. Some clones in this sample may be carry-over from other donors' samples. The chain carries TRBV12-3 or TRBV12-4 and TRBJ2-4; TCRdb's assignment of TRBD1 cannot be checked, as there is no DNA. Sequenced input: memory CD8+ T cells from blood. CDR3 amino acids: CASSSIRTGENIQYF.